What follows describes a single TCR beta chain. Its matching antigen is unknown. Germline-derived CDR1 and CDR2 are MNHNS and SASEGT. CDR3 length equals 13 residues. V lost 6 bases and J lost 8, with 14 bases in between. These data belong to a study of cytomegalovirus exposure and HLA in healthy donors. General study findings and limits: Altogether, 170 or so TCR beta chains were recorded as cytomegalovirus-associated. Among the sequence variants, a highly shared cluster was likely an artifact of sequencing. Upon later analysis, TCR association rates were observed to vary by HLA locus, being highest for DRB1 and lowest for HLA-C.

60 Vbeta and 13 Jbeta primers were used in PCR. Original processing notes: The authors later counted 65 million to 80 million unique TCR beta chains, some 11 million of them shared. The protocol was immunoSEQ multiplex PCR, while the TCRdb copy is restricted to in-frame clones and leaves out a portion. D and trimming come from the DNA, and the V and J calls and clone size come from that table. The sample carries about 100,000 clones, roughly 78% recorded once. The sample taken for sequencing was PBMCs. The V and J genes are TRBV6-1 and TRBJ2-1, with a tentative D call TRBD2 (6 bases). The TCR sequence derives from a woman between 55 and 75 years old in good health and CMV-seronegative. The CDR3 DNA sequence: TGTGCCAGCAGCGGGGGTTTAGTCGATGAGCAGTTCTTC. This encodes CASSGGLVDEQFF.